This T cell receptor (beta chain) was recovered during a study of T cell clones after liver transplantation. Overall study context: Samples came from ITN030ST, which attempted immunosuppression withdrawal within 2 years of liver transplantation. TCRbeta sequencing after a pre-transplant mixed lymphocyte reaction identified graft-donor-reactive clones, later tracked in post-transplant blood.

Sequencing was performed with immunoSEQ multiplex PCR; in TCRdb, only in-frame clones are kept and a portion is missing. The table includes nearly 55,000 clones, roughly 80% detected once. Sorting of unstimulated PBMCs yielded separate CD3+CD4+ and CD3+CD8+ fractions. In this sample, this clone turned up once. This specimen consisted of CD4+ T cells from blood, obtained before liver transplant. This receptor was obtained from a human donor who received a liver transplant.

The CDR3 region is CASSFEGGGNQPQHF. The DNA for the CDR3 is TGTGCCAGCAGCTTTGAAGGGGGCGGTAATCAGCCCCAGCATTTT. J is TRBJ1-5 and V is TRBV7-9; 7 bases line up with TRBD1. Germline V gene sequence: CDR1 SEHNR, CDR2 FQNEAQ (reference sequence). V dropped 3 bases and J dropped 4; count of bases not matched to a gene: 6. The CDR3 spans 15 residues.